This section outlines one T cell receptor beta chain sequence together with its context. The sample originates from a study of cytomegalovirus exposure and HLA in healthy donors. PCR involved 60 Vbeta and 13 Jbeta primers. Sequencing used immunoSEQ multiplex PCR; TCRdb keeps in-frame clones, though not all of them. This listing includes about 140,000 clones. Donors showed nominal health when sampled, although they likely had unrecorded immune exposures. CDR1 GTSNPN and CDR2 SVGIG come from the germline V gene (reference sequence). The CDR3 sequence is 16 residues long. Trimming removed 0 bases at V and 3 bases at J, with 15 bases between.

The sample was PBMCs. The sequence was obtained from a male donor in good health and CMV-seronegative. The chain combines TRBV30 with TRBJ1-3; tentative D call: TRBD1 (5 bases). The chain's CDR3 is CAWSVPGGGFGNTIYF. The CDR3 bases are TGTGCCTGGAGTGTACCCGGGGGAGGCTTTGGAAACACCATATATTTT.